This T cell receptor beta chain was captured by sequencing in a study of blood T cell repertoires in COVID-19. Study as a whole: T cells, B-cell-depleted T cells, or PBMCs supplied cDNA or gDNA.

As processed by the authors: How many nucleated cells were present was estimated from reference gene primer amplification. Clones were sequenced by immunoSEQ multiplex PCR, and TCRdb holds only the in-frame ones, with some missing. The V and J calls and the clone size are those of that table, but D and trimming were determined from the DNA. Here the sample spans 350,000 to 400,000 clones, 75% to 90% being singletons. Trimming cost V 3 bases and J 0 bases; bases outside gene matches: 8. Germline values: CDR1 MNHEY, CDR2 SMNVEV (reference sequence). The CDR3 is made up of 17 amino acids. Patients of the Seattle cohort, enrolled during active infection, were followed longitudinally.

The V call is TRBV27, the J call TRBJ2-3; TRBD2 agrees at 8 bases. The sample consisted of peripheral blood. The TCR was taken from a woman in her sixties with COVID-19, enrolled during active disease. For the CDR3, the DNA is TGTGCCAGCAGTTTGTTCGGGACGGGGGGGAGCACAGATACGCAGTATTTT. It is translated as CASSLFGTGGSTDTQYF.